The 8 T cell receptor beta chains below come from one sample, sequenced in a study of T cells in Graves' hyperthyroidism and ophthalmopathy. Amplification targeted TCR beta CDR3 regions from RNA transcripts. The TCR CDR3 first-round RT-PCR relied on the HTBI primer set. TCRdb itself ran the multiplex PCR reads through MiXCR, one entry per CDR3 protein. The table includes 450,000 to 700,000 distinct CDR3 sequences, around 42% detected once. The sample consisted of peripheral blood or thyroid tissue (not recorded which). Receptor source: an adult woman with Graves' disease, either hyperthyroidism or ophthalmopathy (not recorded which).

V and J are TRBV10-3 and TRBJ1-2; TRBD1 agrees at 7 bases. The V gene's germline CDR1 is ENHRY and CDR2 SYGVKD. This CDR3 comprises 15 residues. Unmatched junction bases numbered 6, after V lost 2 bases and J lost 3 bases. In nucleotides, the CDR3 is TGTGCCATCAGTGAGAGACAGGGAGGCTACTATGGCTACACCTTC. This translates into CAISERQGGYYGYTF.

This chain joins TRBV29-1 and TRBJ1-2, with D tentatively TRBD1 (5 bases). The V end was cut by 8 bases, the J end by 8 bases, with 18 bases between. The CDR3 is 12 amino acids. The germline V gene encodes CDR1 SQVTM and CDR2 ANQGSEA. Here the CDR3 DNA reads TGCAGCTCCCCCGTGGGGGACTCCGGCTACACCTTC. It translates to CSSPVGDSGYTF. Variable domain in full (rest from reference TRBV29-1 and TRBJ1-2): SAVISQKPSRDICQRGTSLTIQCQVDSQVTMMFWYRQQPGQSLTLIATANQGSEATYESGFVIDKFPISRPNLTFSTLTVSNMSPEDSSIYLCSSPVGDSGYTFGSGTRLTVV.

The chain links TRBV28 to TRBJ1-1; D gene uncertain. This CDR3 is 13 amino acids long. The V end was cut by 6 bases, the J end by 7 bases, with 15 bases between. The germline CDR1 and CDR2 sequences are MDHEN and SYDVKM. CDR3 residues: CASSRRTSLEAFF. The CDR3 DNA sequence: TGTGCCAGCAGCCGAAGGACGTCTCTTGAAGCTTTCTTT.

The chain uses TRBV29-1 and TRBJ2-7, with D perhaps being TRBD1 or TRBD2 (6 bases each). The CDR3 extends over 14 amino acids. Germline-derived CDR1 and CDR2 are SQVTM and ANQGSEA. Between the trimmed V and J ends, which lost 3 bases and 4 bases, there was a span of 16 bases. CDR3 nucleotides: TGCAGCGTTGACGGGGGCAGGGGCGGTTACGAGCAGTACTTC. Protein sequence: CSVDGGRGGYEQYF.

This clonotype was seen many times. This chain's CDR3 is CASSQGTGHNQPQHF. The CDR3 DNA reads TGTGCCAGCAGCCAGGGGACAGGGCACAATCAGCCCCAGCATTTT. This chain uses TRBV7-8 with TRBJ1-5; 9 nucleotides line up with TRBD1. The CDR3 contains 15 residues. CDR1 and CDR2 from the germline V gene are SGHVS and FQNEAQ. The V gene end was trimmed by 5 bases and the J gene end by 3 bases; junction bases not matched to a gene: 5.

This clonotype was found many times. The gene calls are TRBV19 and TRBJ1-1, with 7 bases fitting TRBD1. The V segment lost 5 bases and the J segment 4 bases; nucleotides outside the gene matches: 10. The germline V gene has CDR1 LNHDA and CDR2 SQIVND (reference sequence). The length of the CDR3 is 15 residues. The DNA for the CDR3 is TGTGCCAGTAGTCTACAACAGGGGTGGGGCACTGAAGCTTTCTTT. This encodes CASSLQQGWGTEAFF.

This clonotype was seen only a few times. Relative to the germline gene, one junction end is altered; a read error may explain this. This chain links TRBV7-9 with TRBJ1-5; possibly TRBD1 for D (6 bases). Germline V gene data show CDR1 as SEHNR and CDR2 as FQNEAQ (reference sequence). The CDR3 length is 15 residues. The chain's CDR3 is CVSSFGGARTQPQHF. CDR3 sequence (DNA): TGTGTCAGCAGCTTTGGGGGGGCTAGGACTCAGCCCCAGCATTTT.

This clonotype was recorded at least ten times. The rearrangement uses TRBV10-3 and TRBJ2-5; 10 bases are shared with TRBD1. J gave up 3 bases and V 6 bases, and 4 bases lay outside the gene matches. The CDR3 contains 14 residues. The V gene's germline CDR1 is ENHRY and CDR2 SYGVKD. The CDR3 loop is CAISSGQGEETQYF. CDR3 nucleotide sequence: TGTGCCATCAGCTCTGGACAGGGGGAAGAGACCCAGTACTTC.